A selection of T cell receptor beta chains follows, all from one sample in a study of Ad26.COV2.S vaccination and SARS-CoV-2 variants. Libraries were prepared by immunoSEQ multiplex PCR; TCRdb keeps only in-frame clonotypes and omits some of them. The sample carries hundreds of thousands of clones, around 92% recorded once. The specimen comprised peripheral blood, sampled after recovery from COVID-19. The receptor source for this set is a human donor who had recovered from COVID-19. CDR3s include the opening cysteine and the closing phenylalanine or tryptophan. The D gene is left open where the match is weak. Some rows have no size entry. The others give once, few or many, or a class for an expanded clone.

D: TRBD1
V: TRBV6-5
J: TRBJ2-5
size: NA
DNA: TGTGCCAGCAGTCACAGGGGAGAGGAGACCCAGTACTTC
CDR3: CASSHRGEETQYF

D: NA
V: TRBV6-6
J: TRBJ1-3
size: once
DNA: TGTGCCAGCAGTTGGGGGAAGGCTGGAAACACCATATATTTT
CDR3: CASSWGKAGNTIYF

D: TRBD1
V: TRBV18
J: TRBJ1-3
size: NA
DNA: TGTGCCAGCTCACCACTTCCCAGGGGGAATGGAAACACCATATATTTT
CDR3: CASSPLPRGNGNTIYF

D: NA
V: TRBV19
J: TRBJ1-1
size: NA
DNA: TGTGCCAGTAGTGGTAGACAGCTTGAAGCTTTCTTT
CDR3: CASSGRQLEAFF

D: NA
V: TRBV5-1
J: TRBJ1-2
size: NA
DNA: TGCGCCAGCAGCTTCGACGGTCAGGATGGCTACACCTTC
CDR3: CASSFDGQDGYTF

D: NA
V: TRBV5-6
J: TRBJ1-1
size: NA
DNA: TGTGCCAGCAGCTTGACAGAACGCCCACTGAAGATTCTCTTT
CDR3: CASSLTERPLKILF

D: NA
V: TRBV27
J: TRBJ2-7
size: NA
DNA: TGTGCCAGCAGTTCCCCGGGCACCTACTCCTACGAGCAGTACTTC
CDR3: CASSSPGTYSYEQYF

D: NA
V: TRBV6-5
J: TRBJ1-5
size: NA
DNA: TGTGCCAGCAGCAATCGGGGAGTAGGTAGGCAGCCCCAGCATTTT
CDR3: CASSNRGVGRQPQHF

D: NA
V: TRBV19
J: TRBJ1-3
size: few
DNA: TGTGCCAGTAGTATGGGCTCTGGAAACACCATATATTTT
CDR3: CASSMGSGNTIYF

D: TRBD1
V: TRBV6-5
J: TRBJ2-3
size: NA
DNA: TGTGCCAGCAGTTACTCGGGACAGGGGGCCACAGATACGCAGTATTTT
CDR3: CASSYSGQGATDTQYF

D: NA
V: TRBV10-3
J: TRBJ1-2
size: NA
DNA: TGTGCCATCAGTGAGTCAGGGACCCGAGGCTACACCTTC
CDR3: CAISESGTRGYTF

D: NA
V: TRBV5-1
J: TRBJ1-1
size: NA
DNA: TGCGCCAGCAGCGTCGGTCCCGGCTATAACAATGAAGCTTTCTTT
CDR3: CASSVGPGYNNEAFF

D: NA
V: TRBV2
J: TRBJ1-1
size: NA
DNA: TGTGCCAGCAGTGACCCCCTTCGTGACACTGAAGCTTTCTTT
CDR3: CASSDPLRDTEAFF

D: NA
V: TRBV27
J: TRBJ2-7
size: few
DNA: TGTGCCAGCAGTGCTACTTACGAGGTCCACGAGCAGTACTTC
CDR3: CASSATYEVHEQYF